The clone carrying this T cell receptor beta chain showed up many times. Time point: blood at routine non-recurrence follow-up after resection. Sequencing covered unsorted whole RNA taken from tumor, nontumor lung or frozen PBMC. Every TCR cDNA molecule carried a tag that served as a unique molecular identifier. Each CDR3 protein is one row after TCRdb ran MiXCR on the 5' RACE reads. Of about 32,000 distinct CDR3 sequences listed, 8.5% to 12% are singletons. The entry originates in a study of spatial heterogeneity in lung cancer. Overall study context: Around 70 TRACERx patients with early, untreated non-small cell lung cancer donated samples. The study observed each unique TCR and UMI combination more than ten times on average in raw reads.

Sequenced here: PBMCs, sampled at follow-up. The clonotype originates from a female donor with early-stage non-small cell lung cancer.

DNA of the CDR3: TGTGCCAGCAGCCCGGGACAGCTGGAGTCCGATACGCAGTATTTT. It specifies CASSPGQLESDTQYF. V and J are TRBV11-2 and TRBJ2-3; 7 nucleotides match TRBD1. The CDR3 extends over 15 amino acids. The junction had 11 bases not matched to a gene; V was cut back by 5 bases and J by 6 bases. Germline lookup yields CDR1 SGHAT and CDR2 FQNNGV.